These 3 T cell receptor beta chains were all obtained from the same sample, sequenced in a study of blood T cell repertoires in COVID-19. Only in-frame clones appear in the TCRdb table, and some are missing; sequencing was by immunoSEQ multiplex PCR. The table lists over 120,000 clones, over 65% of them singletons. The sample was peripheral blood. Every receptor here comes from a human donor in a cohort sampled during active COVID-19.

This chain links TRBV27 with TRBJ2-1, with 14 bases that match TRBD2. The CDR3 covers 17 residues. V lost 1 base to trimming and J lost 7 bases; unmatched junction nucleotides: 6. The germline gives CDR1 MNHEY, CDR2 SMNVEV (reference sequence). The CDR3 protein is CASSLYEGLAGENEQFF. The CDR3 region has the DNA TGTGCCAGCAGTTTATACGAGGGACTAGCGGGAGAGAATGAGCAGTTCTTC.

The chain combines TRBV7-3 with TRBJ2-3, with TRBD2 matching 13 bases. The CDR3 spans 16 residues. Unmatched junction bases numbered 2, after V lost 5 bases and J lost 0 bases. CDR1 is SGHTA, CDR2 FQGTGA, per germline. The CDR3 loop is CASSLGLAGSTDTQYF. CDR3 nucleotides: TGTGCCAGCAGCCTGGGACTAGCGGGAAGCACAGATACGCAGTATTTT.

CDR3: CASSQRWDSGGAQNIQYF. In nucleotides, the CDR3 is TGTGCCAGCAGCCAAAGATGGGATAGCGGGGGCGCCCAAAACATTCAGTACTTC. The rearrangement joins TRBV4-2 to TRBJ2-4; 9 positions agree with TRBD2. V lost 2 bases and J lost 5; bases outside the gene matches: 13. Germline V gene data show CDR1 as LGHNA and CDR2 as YNFKEQ. This CDR3 is 18 amino acids long.